This entry is about one T cell receptor beta chain. Its antigen is unknown. One base away there is no much larger clone; base qualities are not given. The germline V gene encodes CDR1 SGHAT and CDR2 FQDESV (reference sequence). The germline V and J ends show losses of 2 bases and 4 bases respectively, and no gene match explains 4 bases of the junction. The CDR3 measures 15 amino acids from cysteine to phenylalanine. The only DNA kept is the CDR3, 45 bases in frame from the first base. This entry is derived from a study of T-cell reconstitution after alpha-beta-depleted transplantation in children (dated by TCRdb to between 2015 and 2016). Describing the broader study: T-cell immune reconstitution after TCRalphabeta/CD19-depleted allogeneic hematopoietic cell transplantation in children was quantitatively tracked in the study by means of TCR repertoire profiling.

Receptor amplification or capture employed PCR. TCRdb shows the sequencer as Illumina HiSeq 2500. TCR libraries were prepared with molecular barcoding, using unique molecular identifiers to normalize TCRbeta repertoire quantification. The public reads were quality trimmed at Q25 with fastp and then assembled into clones with MiXCR by TCRdb, keeping productive beta chains. All rows with the same CDR3 protein become a single entry with the most common DNA and genes. The sample data list 200,000 to 250,000 distinct CDR3 sequences, and about 9.5% of these were observed just once. Approximately 6.2% of the sample goes to the ten largest clones.

The sequence derives from a human donor who donated a stem cell graft to a child with acute lymphoblastic leukemia. The sequences come from PBMCs from the stem cell graft donor, collected from the stem cell graft. The rearranged chain carries TRBV11-1 and TRBJ2-1; 8 bases in the junction line up with TRBD2. The DNA sequence is TGTGCCAGCAGCTTACTAGCGGGCCCATACAATGAGCAGTTCTTC. This yields the protein CASSLLAGPYNEQFF. This CDR3, with the reference TRBV11-1 and TRBJ2-1 proteins standing in past its ends, gives the full variable domain EAEVAQSPRYKITEKSQAVAFWCDPISGHATLYWYRQILGQGPELLVQFQDESVVDDSQLPKDRFSAERLKGVDSTLKIQPAELGDSAMYLCASSLLAGPYNEQFFGPGTRLTVL.